The 19 T cell receptor beta chains below all came from one sample that was sequenced in a study of immune heterogeneity within non-small cell lung tumors. Multiplex PCR with 32 V and 13 J primers amplified TCR beta CDR3. TCRdb recomputed calls from the multiplex PCR reads with MiXCR, one row per CDR3 protein. This repertoire shows tens of thousands of distinct CDR3 sequences, approximately 30% found once; its top ten account for 4% to 5.5%. With about 570 ng used per sample, the template was genomic DNA from bulk tumor. Several biopsies were spaced far apart within each primary tumor and obtained as surgery took place. Curative surgical treatment was performed in patients who had newly diagnosed, untreated non-small cell lung cancer. The sequencing sample was made of lung tumor tissue. The source of these receptors is a man aged 40-49 years with non-small cell lung cancer.

The rearrangement links TRBV28 to TRBJ1-5; D perhaps matches TRBD1 (5 bases). Germline V gives CDR1 MDHEN, CDR2 SYDVKM. V was shortened by 3 bases and J by 6 bases, with 15 bases between the two germline ends. This CDR3 region has 15 residues. The CDR3: CASSLRGGGIQPQHF. The DNA for the CDR3 is TGTGCCAGCAGTTTGAGGGGTGGTGGCATTCAGCCCCAGCATTTT.

The chain uses TRBV5-4 and TRBJ1-1; tentative D call: TRBD1 (5 bases). The CDR3 runs to 15 residues. CDR1 SGHNT and CDR2 YYREEE come from the germline V gene (reference sequence). V was clipped by 2 bases and J by 0 bases, with 11 bases between them. The CDR3 here is CASSFAGTLNTEAFF. The CDR3 DNA reads as TGTGCCAGCAGCTTTGCAGGGACCTTGAACACTGAAGCTTTCTTT. The whole variable domain, filled in from reference TRBV5-4 and TRBJ1-1, reads ETGVTQSPTHLIKTRGQQVTLRCSSQSGHNTVSWYQQALGQGPQFIFQYYREEENGRGNFPPRFSGLQFPNYSSELNVNALELDDSALYLCASSFAGTLNTEAFFGQGTRLTVV.

In its sample, this clonotype was seen once. At one boundary the junction diverges from the germline segment, which might be a read error. V gene TRBV18 combines with J gene TRBJ2-6, with TRBD1 matching over 8 bases. From germline, CDR1 is KGHSH and CDR2 LQKENI. CDR3 length: 16 amino acids. CDR3 DNA: TGTGCCAGCTCAGGCCAGGGGGCGGCCGGGGCCAACATCCTGACTTTC. This gives the protein CASSGQGAAGANILTF.

This clonotype was seen only a few times. The chain has TRBV12-3 or TRBV12-4 and TRBJ1-1; 7 bases match TRBD1. Trimming took 0 bases from V and 4 from J; bases not matched to a gene: 5. The CDR3 extends over 15 amino acids. The CDR3 DNA sequence: TGTGCCAGCAGTTTAGCGGTGACAGGGAGCACTGAAGCTTTCTTT. Translating gives CASSLAVTGSTEAFF.

In its sample, this clonotype is medium-sized. The V gene is TRBV20-1, the J gene TRBJ2-7; 7 nucleotides agree with TRBD2. V lost 4 bases and J lost 3; bases outside the gene matches: 9. The CDR3 totals 14 residues. The germline CDR1 and CDR2 sequences are DFQATT and SNEGSKA (reference sequence). CDR3 DNA: TGCAGTGCTAAACGTTTGGAGCGGGGCTACGAGCAGTACTTC. Translating gives CSAKRLERGYEQYF.

J is TRBJ2-7 and V is TRBV6-4; a weak D match, TRBD2 (5 bases). CDR3 size: 11 residues. From germline, CDR1 is MRHNA and CDR2 SNTAGT. The V end was cut by 3 bases, the J end by 5 bases, with 5 bases between. Written as DNA, the CDR3 is TGTGCCAGCAGTGAGCGGGACGAGCAGTACTTC. This gives the protein CASSERDEQYF.

Many counts were recorded for this clonotype. For the CDR3, the DNA is TGTGCCAGCAACACTAGATCCTCCTACAATGAGCAGTTCTTC. Its protein is CASNTRSSYNEQFF. This chain connects TRBV6-1 to TRBJ2-1; D may be TRBD2 (5 bases). V lost 7 bases and J 0 bases, leaving 10 bases between the germline ends. This CDR3 region has 14 residues. The V gene's germline CDR1 is MNHNS and CDR2 SASEGT.

This clonotype was seen at least ten times. The V gene is TRBV19, the J gene TRBJ2-1; tentatively, D is TRBD2 (5 bases). The V gene lost 7 bases and the J gene lost 4 bases, with 17 bases spanning the gap. Germline V lookup: CDR1 LNHDA, CDR2 SQIVND (reference sequence). The CDR3 is 15 amino acids. In DNA, the CDR3 is TGTGCCAGTAAGGGAGCCACCGGGCAGTACAATGAGCAGTTCTTC. Translating it yields CASKGATGQYNEQFF.

V is TRBV10-3 and J is TRBJ1-2, with 7 nucleotides matching TRBD1. CDR3 size: 15 residues. Germline-derived CDR1 and CDR2 are ENHRY and SYGVKD. V was clipped by 0 bases and J by 4 bases; unmatched bases: 5. The chain's CDR3 is CAISESTGTLYGYTF. The CDR3 DNA is TGTGCCATCAGTGAGTCGACAGGGACTCTCTATGGCTACACCTTC.

The CDR3 spells CASSSRQGGSGNTIYF. For the CDR3, the DNA is TGCGCCAGCAGCTCCCGGCAGGGGGGCTCTGGAAACACCATATATTTT. The chain recombines TRBV5-1 with TRBJ1-3, with 7 bases that match TRBD1. V shed 3 bases, J shed 0 bases, and the junction held 6 bases outside the gene matches. CDR1 is SGHRS and CDR2 is YFSETQ in the germline V gene. This CDR3 contains 16 residues. The whole variable domain, remainder taken from reference TRBV5-1 and TRBJ1-3, is KAGVTQTPRYLIKTRGQQVTLSCSPISGHRSVSWYQQTPGQGLQFLFEYFSETQRNKGNFPGRFSGRQFSNSRSEMNVSTLELGDSALYLCASSSRQGGSGNTIYFGEGSWLTVV.

This clonotype was observed at least ten times. CDR3 sequence reads: CASSFSAGEQYF. In DNA form, the CDR3 reads TGTGCCAGCAGTTTTAGTGCGGGGGAGCAGTACTTC. This chain links TRBV27 with TRBJ2-7, with a weak D call TRBD2 (6 bases). Trimming pared 3 bases from V and 7 bases from J, leaving 10 bases between. CDR1 and CDR2 (germline): MNHEY, SMNVEV (reference sequence). CDR3 length equals 12 residues.

This clonotype was detected only a few times. The chain recombines TRBV9 with TRBJ2-3, with 9 nucleotides matching TRBD1. V lost 3 bases, J lost 3 bases, and 2 bases stayed unmatched. CDR1 and CDR2 (germline): SGDLS, YYNGEE. There are 14 residues in the CDR3. The CDR3 bases are TGTGCCAGCAGCGCCGGACAGGGGACAGATACGCAGTATTTT. Translation: CASSAGQGTDTQYF.

This clonotype came up many times. The chain uses TRBV20-1 and TRBJ2-7; 10 bases are shared with TRBD2. Germline V gene sequence: CDR1 DFQATT, CDR2 SNEGSKA (reference sequence). This CDR3 has 14 residues. The J segment lost 5 bases and the V segment lost 0 bases, leaving 4 bases of the junction unmatched. Written as DNA, the CDR3 is TGCAGTGCTAGAGAAAGCGGGAGGGCCGACGAGCAGTACTTC. As protein: CSARESGRADEQYF.

J is TRBJ2-3 and V is TRBV24-1; 12 bases map to TRBD2. Germline V lookup: CDR1 KGHDR, CDR2 SFDVKD. The V segment lost 6 bases and the J segment 4 bases; nucleotides outside the gene matches: 7. This CDR3 spans 16 amino acids. CDR3 sequence reads: CATSPSGRATADTQYF. CDR3 bases: TGTGCCACCAGTCCTAGCGGGAGGGCTACGGCAGATACGCAGTATTTT.

The rearrangement joins TRBV10-2 to TRBJ1-2; the D gene is possibly TRBD1 (5 bases). Germline V lookup: CDR1 WSHSY, CDR2 SAAADI. V dropped 8 bases and J dropped 4 bases, with 14 bases sitting between them. The CDR3 length is 13 residues. In nucleotides, the CDR3 is TGCGCCAGCGCCGGGGCCAGGTCCTATGGCTACACCTTC. Protein: CASAGARSYGYTF.

With respect to this clonotype: An end of the junction does not agree with germline; a read error may underlie this. The chain employs TRBV29-1 and TRBJ2-7; the match to TRBD2 covers 9 bases. The V gene's germline CDR1 is SQVTM and CDR2 ANQGSEA. The CDR3 has 14 amino acids. The DNA for the CDR3 is TGCAGCGCCCTACCCGATAGCGGGAGTAACGATCAGTACTTC. This sequence encodes CSALPDSGSNDQYF.

This clonotype is medium-sized within its sample. This chain joins TRBV2 and TRBJ1-6; D perhaps matches TRBD1 (5 bases). Germline V lookup: CDR1 SNHLY, CDR2 FYNNEI. CDR3 length: 16 amino acids. V lost 3 bases and J 6 bases, leaving 15 bases between the germline ends. CDR3 nucleotides: TGTGCCAGCAGTGAGCAGGGCGGCCTCGGTAATTCACCCCTCCACTTT. This sequence encodes CASSEQGGLGNSPLHF.

This clonotype came up a few times. The CDR3 region has the DNA TGTGCCAGCAGTTCACCAAGCGGACTAGCCAAAAACATTCAGTACTTC. Its protein product is CASSSPSGLAKNIQYF. The chain joins TRBV28 to TRBJ2-4; tentatively, D is TRBD2 (5 bases). Germline lookup yields CDR1 MDHEN and CDR2 SYDVKM. The length of the CDR3 is 16 residues. Trimming removed 4 bases from V and 0 bases from J, with 13 bases in between.

Of note for this clonotype: A much larger clone differs from this one at a single base, so this may be a read error. J is TRBJ1-6 and V is TRBV5-8; D gene unclear. The CDR3 covers 16 residues. Trimming shortened V by 7 bases and J by 7 bases, and 21 bases separated the two germline ends. Germline V gives CDR1 SGHTS, CDR2 YDEGEE. CDR3 coding DNA: TGTGCCAGCCGCTCTCAGACCCGGCGGGCCAATTCACCCCTCCACTTT. Protein sequence: CASRSQTRRANSPLHF.